This TCR beta chain originates from a study of CD8 T cells in Susac syndrome. From germline, CDR1 is LNHDA and CDR2 SQIVND (reference sequence). The CDR3 is 14 amino acids. V was clipped by 1 base and J by 6 bases, with 9 bases between them. Random hexamers served to reverse transcribe roughly 0.5 to 1 ug RNA. MiXCR, run by TCRdb on the immunoSEQ multiplex PCR reads, gives a single entry per CDR3 protein. The sample shows about 130,000 distinct CDR3 sequences, around 91% of them seen only once. TEMRA cells were FACS-enriched, while CD8+ and CD4+ T cells were negatively isolated. The receptor's source is a human donor with multiple sclerosis. The chain employs TRBV19 and TRBJ2-2; TRBD2 might be the D (5 bases). The sequencing input was CD8+ T cells from PBMCs. CDR3 in amino acids: CASSIAGSAGELFF. The CDR3 bases are TGTGCCAGTAGTATAGCGGGGTCGGCCGGGGAGCTGTTTTTT.